One sample yielded the 9 T cell receptor beta chains listed below, sequenced in a study of blood T cell repertoires in COVID-19. Sequencing used immunoSEQ multiplex PCR; TCRdb keeps in-frame clones, though not all of them. The sample has about 170,000 clones; around four fifths are singletons. What was sequenced was peripheral blood. All receptors come from an older man with acute or convalescent COVID-19.

The gene calls are TRBV4-3 and TRBJ2-3; 8 bases match TRBD1. The CDR3 runs 16 residues. The V and J ends lost 0 bases and 6 bases, in that order; junction bases with no gene match: 8. The V gene's germline CDR1 is LGHNA and CDR2 YSLEER. CDR3 sequence reads: CASSQDSQGARDTQYF. CDR3 DNA: TGCGCCAGCAGCCAAGATAGTCAGGGGGCGAGGGATACGCAGTATTTT.

V and J are TRBV24-1 and TRBJ1-4; perhaps TRBD1 as D (6 bases). Germline-derived CDR1 and CDR2 are KGHDR and SFDVKD. The CDR3 is 14 residues long. Trimming took 9 bases from V and 5 from J, leaving 15 bases between them. CDR3 sequence: CATSPEGGNEKLFF. The CDR3 DNA reads as TGTGCCACCTCCCCTGAGGGGGGGAATGAAAAACTGTTTTTT.

The chain carries TRBV24-1 and TRBJ2-7; maybe TRBD1 (5 bases). Germline-derived CDR1 and CDR2 are KGHDR and SFDVKD. Trimming stripped 4 bases from V and 3 bases from J, with 9 bases between. The CDR3 totals 13 residues. The CDR3 is CATSDYDSYEQYF. DNA of the CDR3: TGTGCCACCAGTGACTACGACAGCTACGAGCAGTACTTC.

J is TRBJ1-5 and V is TRBV19; 7 positions match TRBD1. In germline, CDR1 is LNHDA, CDR2 SQIVND (reference sequence). With 2 bases clipped from V and 3 bases from J, the junction kept 4 bases outside the gene matches. The CDR3 contains 15 residues. The CDR3 protein is CASSIRGQINQPQHF. CDR3 nucleotide sequence: TGTGCCAGTAGTATAAGGGGACAGATCAATCAGCCCCAGCATTTT.

V is TRBV2 and J is TRBJ1-2; D not resolved. Trimming cost V 0 bases and J 3 bases, with 14 bases left between them. CDR3 length equals 16 residues. The V gene's germline CDR1 is SNHLY and CDR2 FYNNEI. CDR3 DNA: TGTGCCAGCAGTGAAGCGCGTAGAGCCAATGACTATGGCTACACCTTC. It is translated as CASSEARRANDYGYTF.

The V call is TRBV6-1, the J call TRBJ1-1, with 8 nucleotides matching TRBD1. V shed 2 bases, J shed 1 base, and the junction held 3 bases outside the gene matches. The CDR3 runs to 15 residues. Germline V lookup: CDR1 MNHNS, CDR2 SASEGT. CDR3 bases: TGTGCCAGCAGTGAACCCGGACAGGGGAACACTGAAGCTTTCTTT. Translation gives CASSEPGQGNTEAFF.

CDR3 loop: CASSYGAGDTGELFF. DNA for the CDR3: TGTGCCAGCAGTTACGGGGCGGGAGACACCGGGGAGCTGTTTTTT. The V call is TRBV6-5, the J call TRBJ2-2; TRBD2 matches 7 bases. The germline gives CDR1 MNHEY, CDR2 SVGAGI. V lost 2 bases, J lost 3 bases, and 3 bases stayed unmatched. This CDR3 is built from 15 residues.

The chain employs TRBV7-2 and TRBJ1-2, with D hard to call. With 1 base removed from V and 2 bases from J, the gap between germline ends came to 8 bases. Germline V gene lookup returns CDR1 SGHTA and CDR2 FQGNSA. The CDR3 runs 14 residues. This CDR3 reads CASSLVETNYGYTF. CDR3 DNA sequence: TGTGCCAGCAGCTTAGTGGAGACGAACTATGGCTACACCTTC.

The chain uses TRBV11-3 and TRBJ2-7; maybe TRBD2 (5 bases). The CDR3 runs to 16 residues. From germline, CDR1 is SGHNT and CDR2 YENEEA. The V gene lost 3 bases and the J gene lost 4 bases, with 19 bases spanning the gap. The CDR3 DNA is TGTGCCAGCAGCTTGTTGGGAGCCCAGCGCGTATACGAGCAGTACTTC. This translates into CASSLLGAQRVYEQYF.